The 25 T cell receptor beta chains in this list originate from one sample, sequenced in a study of T-cell reconstitution after alpha-beta-depleted transplantation in children. Using unique molecular identifiers, the investigators prepared the TCRbeta library. TCRdb analysed the PCR reads with MiXCR anew, one entry per CDR3 protein. The sample consists of around 200,000 distinct CDR3 sequences, 6% to 7% of them appearing once. The sequencing used PBMCs from the stem cell graft donor, collected from the stem cell graft. These receptors originate from a human donor who donated a stem cell graft to a child with Wiskott-Aldrich syndrome.

Note on this clonotype: Possible read error: a much larger clone is one base away. V and J are TRBV5-6 and TRBJ1-1, with 7 bases identical to TRBD1. CDR1 is SGHDT and CDR2 is YYEEEE in the germline V gene. The V gene end was trimmed by 3 bases and the J gene end by 4 bases; junction bases not matched to a gene: 15. The CDR3 is 17 amino acids. The CDR3 loop reads CASSSPGKGAASTEAFF. CDR3 nucleotide sequence: TGTGCCAGCAGCTCACCCGGCAAGGGGGCTGCAAGCACTGAAGCTTTCTTT. Together with reference TRBV5-6 and TRBJ1-1, the CDR3 gives the full variable domain: DAGVTQSPTHLIKTRGQQVTLRCSPKSGHDTVSWYQQALGQGPQFIFQYYEEEERQRGNFPDRFSGHQFPNYSSELNVNALLLGDSALYLCASSSPGKGAASTEAFFGQGTRLTVV.

This clonotype was counted many times. V usage is TRBV5-6 and J usage is TRBJ2-4; unclear D gene. Germline values: CDR1 SGHDT, CDR2 YYEEEE. V dropped 3 bases and J dropped 2 bases, with 12 bases sitting between them. There are 15 residues in the CDR3. As DNA, the CDR3 is TGTGCCAGCAGCTCGGTTGAGGAGCCCAAAAACATTCAGTACTTC. Translated: CASSSVEEPKNIQYF.

The sample holds many counts of this clonotype. This chain links TRBV29-1 with TRBJ1-2, with TRBD1 identical over 12 bases. This CDR3 is built from 15 residues. Trimming took 2 bases from V and 5 from J; bases not matched to a gene: 6. Germline-derived CDR1 and CDR2 are SQVTM and ANQGSEA. The CDR3 bases are TGCAGCGTTGAAAGGGGGACAGGGGGCGTGTATGGCTACACCTTC. This codes for CSVERGTGGVYGYTF.

The V call is TRBV12-3 or TRBV12-4, the J call TRBJ2-7; D remains ambiguous. The CDR3 is made up of 14 amino acids. The V gene lost 6 bases and the J gene lost 1 base, with 13 bases spanning the gap. The CDR3 protein is CASRRAGTSYEQYF. DNA for the CDR3: TGTGCCAGCAGAAGGGCAGGAACTTCCTACGAGCAGTACTTC.

Many counts were recorded for this clonotype. V is TRBV4-1 and J is TRBJ2-3; a possible D gene is TRBD1 (5 bases). Germline CDR1 and CDR2: MGHRA and YSYEKL. Trimming left V 0 bases short and J 2 bases short, with 18 bases between. CDR3 length equals 18 residues. The CDR3 DNA reads as TGCGCCAGCAGCCAAGAGCCTAGGGGCGCAAGGTACACAGATACGCAGTATTTT. Amino acid sequence: CASSQEPRGARYTDTQYF.

Ten or more counts support this clonotype. The genes are TRBV5-1 and TRBJ1-1; no definite D call. Trimming cost V 1 base and J 0 bases, with 7 bases left between them. This CDR3 spans 14 amino acids. Germline assignment: CDR1 SGHRS and CDR2 YFSETQ. The CDR3 region is CASSLQPVNTEAFF. The DNA of the CDR3 is TGCGCCAGCAGCTTGCAGCCTGTGAACACTGAAGCTTTCTTT.

This clonotype was counted ten times or more. The V and J genes are TRBV7-9 and TRBJ2-7; D call uncertain. V lost 5 bases and J lost 3, with 8 bases in between. Germline CDR1 reads SEHNR; CDR2 reads FQNEAQ (reference sequence). This CDR3 is 12 amino acids long. The CDR3: CASSQTVYEQYF. The CDR3 DNA reads TGTGCCAGCAGCCAAACGGTCTACGAGCAGTACTTC.

This clonotype was detected many times. The rearrangement uses TRBV12-3 or TRBV12-4 and TRBJ1-4; D is possibly TRBD1 (5 bases). The CDR3 length is 14 residues. V gave up 1 base and J gave up 8 bases, with 11 bases separating them. The CDR3 DNA reads TGTGCCAGCAGTTTAGAGGGGCTCCGGGAAAAACTGTTTTTT. The encoded protein is CASSLEGLREKLFF.

Ten or more counts support this clonotype. J is TRBJ2-1 and V is TRBV6-2 or TRBV6-3, with D hard to call. Germline lookup yields CDR1 MNHEY and CDR2 SVGEGT. V was cut by 11 bases and J by 9 bases, with 20 bases left in between. The CDR3 length is 13 residues. The CDR3 protein is CAGTASRWGEQFF. The CDR3 DNA is TGTGCCGGCACAGCCTCTCGGTGGGGTGAGCAGTTCTTC.

This clonotype was detected ten times or more. The rearrangement uses TRBV24-1 and TRBJ1-2; 8 bases are shared with TRBD1. CDR1 KGHDR and CDR2 SFDVKD come from the germline V gene. The junction had 7 bases not matched to a gene; V was cut back by 3 bases and J by 2 bases. The CDR3 covers 16 residues. CDR3 sequence (DNA): TGTGCCACCAGTGATCCGGGGACAGGAGAGAACTATGGCTACACCTTC. Amino acids: CATSDPGTGENYGYTF.

This clonotype came up many times. The chain links TRBV24-1 to TRBJ1-1; 7 bases are a match to TRBD1. Looked up from germline, CDR1 is KGHDR and CDR2 is SFDVKD. V trimming: 4 bases; J trimming: 0 bases; junction bases outside the gene matches: 4. The CDR3 totals 15 residues. CDR3: CATSEGQLVNTEAFF. CDR3 DNA: TGTGCCACCAGTGAGGGACAGCTAGTGAACACTGAAGCTTTCTTT.

This clonotype occurred many times. This chain connects TRBV5-1 to TRBJ2-1; 7 bases are a match to TRBD2. CDR3 length equals 16 residues. Germline CDR1 reads SGHRS; CDR2 reads YFSETQ. With 0 bases clipped from V and 0 bases from J, the junction kept 3 bases outside the gene matches. This CDR3 is CASSLERGSSYNEQFF. The DNA of the CDR3 is TGCGCCAGCAGCTTGGAGCGGGGTAGCTCCTACAATGAGCAGTTCTTC.

This clonotype was seen repeatedly, ten times or more. The chain carries TRBV7-2 and TRBJ2-1; D is ambiguous. This CDR3 region has 15 residues. Germline-derived CDR1 and CDR2 are SGHTA and FQGNSA. V lost 3 bases and J 10 bases, leaving 19 bases between the germline ends. The CDR3 nucleotides are TGTGCCAGCAGCTTTGTCGACCCGGTCCTTGACGAGCAGTTCTTC. Translation: CASSFVDPVLDEQFF.

This clonotype was observed a handful of times. J is TRBJ1-2 and V is TRBV5-5, with TRBD1 matching over 7 bases. Germline CDR1 is SGHKS and CDR2 is YYEKEE (reference sequence). This CDR3 has 14 amino acids. V was pared by 1 base and J by 5 bases, with 5 bases of the junction left unmatched. CDR3 residues: CASSLIDRDYGYTF. Written as DNA, the CDR3 is TGTGCCAGCAGCTTGATTGACAGGGATTATGGCTACACCTTC. Full variable domain (rest looked up from reference TRBV5-5 and TRBJ1-2): DAGVTQSPTHLIKTRGQQVTLRCSPISGHKSVSWYQQVLGQGPQFIFQYYEKEERGRGNFPDRFSARQFPNYSSELNVNALLLGDSALYLCASSLIDRDYGYTFGSGTRLTVV.

This clonotype came up many times. The chain employs TRBV29-1 and TRBJ1-2; tentative D call: TRBD1 (5 bases). The germline V and J ends were trimmed by 8 bases and 2 bases, with 15 bases remaining between them. Germline V gene data show CDR1 as SQVTM and CDR2 as ANQGSEA. The CDR3 runs 13 residues. The CDR3 DNA is TGCAGCTTCCGAGGGGATCCCAACTATGGCTACACCTTC. As protein: CSFRGDPNYGYTF.

This clonotype was counted at least ten times. The V call is TRBV7-9, the J call TRBJ2-1, with D maybe TRBD1 (5 bases). This CDR3 contains 13 residues. Germline values: CDR1 SEHNR, CDR2 FQNEAQ (reference sequence). Trimming stripped 1 base from V and 9 bases from J, with 10 bases between. CDR3 loop: CASSLGRTSEQFF. CDR3 DNA: TGTGCCAGCAGCTTAGGGCGGACATCTGAGCAGTTCTTC.

This clonotype has at least ten counts. This chain uses TRBV6-6 with TRBJ2-1, with D possibly called TRBD1 or TRBD2 (7 bases each). The CDR3 contains 12 residues. The germline CDR1 and CDR2 sequences are MNHNY and SVGAGI (reference sequence). V was cut by 7 bases and J by 6 bases, with 10 bases left in between. The CDR3 protein is CASTRGGNEQFF. The CDR3 bases are TGTGCCAGCACCAGGGGGGGCAATGAGCAGTTCTTC.

This clonotype was found many times. This chain connects TRBV20-1 to TRBJ2-3; possible D gene TRBD2, 5 bases. The V gene's germline CDR1 is DFQATT and CDR2 SNEGSKA (reference sequence). The CDR3 is 11 residues long. V was shortened by 4 bases and J by 4 bases, with 6 bases between the two germline ends. CDR3 in amino acids: CSAKGADTQYF. In DNA, the CDR3 is TGCAGTGCTAAGGGAGCAGATACGCAGTATTTT.

The rearrangement links TRBV7-2 to TRBJ2-1; 9 positions match TRBD2. The CDR3 consists of 15 residues. Germline V gives CDR1 SGHTA, CDR2 FQGNSA. Trimming at V came to 3 bases and at J to 6 bases, leaving 6 bases not matched to a gene. As DNA, the CDR3 is TGTGCCAGCAGCTTTAGCGGGAGTAAGCCCAATGAGCAGTTCTTC. The encoded protein is CASSFSGSKPNEQFF.

DNA of the CDR3: TGTGCCATCAGAACGGGACTAGCAGAAGCCTACGAGCAGTACTTC. Amino acid sequence: CAIRTGLAEAYEQYF. The gene calls are TRBV10-3 and TRBJ2-7; 9 bases match TRBD2. Germline V lookup: CDR1 ENHRY, CDR2 SYGVKD. Trimming removed 6 bases from V and 2 bases from J; junction bases left unmatched: 8. This CDR3 spans 15 amino acids.

This clonotype was seen at least ten times. The chain joins TRBV11-2 to TRBJ2-5, with 11 positions matching TRBD2. V was clipped by 6 bases and J by 5 bases; unmatched bases: 5. The CDR3 covers 14 residues. Germline V CDR1 and CDR2: SGHAT, FQNNGV. The CDR3 here is CASSPTSGDETQYF. CDR3 in DNA: TGTGCCAGCAGTCCGACTAGCGGGGATGAGACCCAGTACTTC.

This clonotype showed up many times. In DNA, the CDR3 is TGCGCCAGCAGCTTGTCTGGGTACGAGACCCAGTACTTC. It specifies CASSLSGYETQYF. V and J are TRBV5-1 and TRBJ2-5; D unclear. The V gene's germline CDR1 is SGHRS and CDR2 YFSETQ. CDR3 length: 13 residues. V dropped 1 base and J dropped 5 bases, with 9 bases sitting between them.

This clonotype was detected many times. This chain links TRBV11-2 with TRBJ2-1; weak D call: TRBD2 (6 bases). There are 12 residues in the CDR3. Germline V gives CDR1 SGHAT, CDR2 FQNNGV. Between the trimmed V and J ends, which lost 7 bases and 7 bases, there was a span of 11 bases. The CDR3 spells CASTPGGNEQFF. In DNA form, the CDR3 reads TGTGCCAGCACCCCCGGGGGAAATGAGCAGTTCTTC.

This clonotype was counted at least ten times. The chain is built from TRBV6-1 and TRBJ2-7, with 8 positions matching TRBD2. The CDR3 totals 14 residues. The V segment lost 7 bases and the J segment 3 bases; nucleotides outside the gene matches: 8. CDR1 is MNHNS and CDR2 is SASEGT in the germline V gene. CDR3 protein: CASTWGGGSYEQYF. In DNA, the CDR3 is TGTGCCAGCACCTGGGGCGGGGGGAGCTACGAGCAGTACTTC.

The V gene is TRBV28, the J gene TRBJ2-7, with 10 bases identical to TRBD1. The CDR3 has 16 amino acids. Trimming cost V 7 bases and J 0 bases; bases outside gene matches: 9. Germline CDR1 is MDHEN and CDR2 is SYDVKM. CDR3 protein: CASNSLGQGTSYEQYF. CDR3 bases: TGTGCCAGCAATAGTTTGGGACAGGGGACCTCCTACGAGCAGTACTTC.